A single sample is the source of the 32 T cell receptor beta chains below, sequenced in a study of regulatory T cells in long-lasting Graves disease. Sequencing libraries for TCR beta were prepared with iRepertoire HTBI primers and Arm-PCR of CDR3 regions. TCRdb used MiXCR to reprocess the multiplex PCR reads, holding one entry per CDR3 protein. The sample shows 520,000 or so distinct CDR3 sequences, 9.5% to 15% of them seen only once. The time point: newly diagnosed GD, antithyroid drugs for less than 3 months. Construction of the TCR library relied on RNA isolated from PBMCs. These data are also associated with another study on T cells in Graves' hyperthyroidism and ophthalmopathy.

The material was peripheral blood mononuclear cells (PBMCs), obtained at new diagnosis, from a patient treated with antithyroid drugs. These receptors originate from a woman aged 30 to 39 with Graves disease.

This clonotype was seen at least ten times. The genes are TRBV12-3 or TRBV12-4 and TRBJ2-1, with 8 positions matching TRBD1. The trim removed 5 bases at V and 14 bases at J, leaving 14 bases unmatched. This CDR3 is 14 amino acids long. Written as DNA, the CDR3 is TGTGCCAGCAGTCTAGTAATGGGGACAGGACTGAAGTTCTTC. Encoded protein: CASSLVMGTGLKFF.

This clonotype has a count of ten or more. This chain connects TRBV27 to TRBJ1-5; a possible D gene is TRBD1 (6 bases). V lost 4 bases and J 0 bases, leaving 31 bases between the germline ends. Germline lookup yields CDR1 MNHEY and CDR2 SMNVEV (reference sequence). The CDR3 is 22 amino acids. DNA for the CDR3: TGTGCCAGCAGTTCCACCTCTAAAATAACAGGGCGAAGAATGAATAGCAATCAGCCCCAGCATTTT. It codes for CASSSTSKITGRRMNSNQPQHF.

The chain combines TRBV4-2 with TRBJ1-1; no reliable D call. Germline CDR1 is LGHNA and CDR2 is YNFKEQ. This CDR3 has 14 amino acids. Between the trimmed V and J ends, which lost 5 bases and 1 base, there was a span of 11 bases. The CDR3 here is CASSSGRQNTEAFF. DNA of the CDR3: TGTGCCAGCAGCTCCGGGCGGCAGAACACTGAAGCTTTCTTT.

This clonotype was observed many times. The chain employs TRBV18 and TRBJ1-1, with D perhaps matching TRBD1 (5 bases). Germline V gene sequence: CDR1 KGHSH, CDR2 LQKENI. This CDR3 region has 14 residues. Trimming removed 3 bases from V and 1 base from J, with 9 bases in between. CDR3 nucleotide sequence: TGTGCCAGCTCACCGGGGCTGTCGAACACTGAAGCTTTCTTT. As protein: CASSPGLSNTEAFF.

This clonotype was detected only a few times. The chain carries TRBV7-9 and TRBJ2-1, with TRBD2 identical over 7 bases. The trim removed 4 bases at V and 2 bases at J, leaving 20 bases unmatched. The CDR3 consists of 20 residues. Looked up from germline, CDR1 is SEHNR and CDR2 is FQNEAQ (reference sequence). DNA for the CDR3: TGTGCCAGCAGCTCAGTGGCGGGGGAAAGCATGGTGGGGCCCTACAATGAGCAGTTCTTC. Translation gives CASSSVAGESMVGPYNEQFF.

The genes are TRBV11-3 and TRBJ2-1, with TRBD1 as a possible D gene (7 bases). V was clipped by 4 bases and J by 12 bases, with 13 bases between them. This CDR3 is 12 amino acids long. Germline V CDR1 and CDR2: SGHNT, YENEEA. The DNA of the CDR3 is TGTGCCAGCAGCTCCTCGCAGGGGGGGCAGTTCTTC. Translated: CASSSSQGGQFF.

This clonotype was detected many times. CDR3 nucleotide sequence: TGTGCCAGCAGTTTCCGGGCTTCACCCCTCCACTTT. Its translation: CASSFRASPLHF. The gene calls are TRBV28 and TRBJ1-6, with D uncertain. The ends were cut back, 3 bases at V and 9 bases at J, with 6 bases in the middle. The V gene's germline CDR1 is MDHEN and CDR2 SYDVKM. The CDR3 is 12 amino acids.

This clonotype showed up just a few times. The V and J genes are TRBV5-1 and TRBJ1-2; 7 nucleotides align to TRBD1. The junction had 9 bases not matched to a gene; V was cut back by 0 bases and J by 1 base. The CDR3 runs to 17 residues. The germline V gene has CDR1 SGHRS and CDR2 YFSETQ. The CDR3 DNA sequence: TGCGCCAGCAGCTTGGCACAGGGGTCGAACCATAACTATGGCTACACCTTC. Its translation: CASSLAQGSNHNYGYTF.

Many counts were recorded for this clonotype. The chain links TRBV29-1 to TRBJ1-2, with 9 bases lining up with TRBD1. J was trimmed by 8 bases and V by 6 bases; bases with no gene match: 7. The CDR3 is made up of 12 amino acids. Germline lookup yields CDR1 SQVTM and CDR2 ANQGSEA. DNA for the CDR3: TGCAGCGTCGATTTGACAGGGGGAGGCTACACCTTC. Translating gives CSVDLTGGGYTF.

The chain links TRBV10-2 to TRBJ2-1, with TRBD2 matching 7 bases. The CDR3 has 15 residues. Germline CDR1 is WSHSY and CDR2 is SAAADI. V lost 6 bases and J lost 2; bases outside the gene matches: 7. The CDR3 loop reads CASSPTSYPYNEQFF. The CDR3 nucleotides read TGCGCCAGCAGCCCGACTAGCTACCCCTACAATGAGCAGTTCTTC.

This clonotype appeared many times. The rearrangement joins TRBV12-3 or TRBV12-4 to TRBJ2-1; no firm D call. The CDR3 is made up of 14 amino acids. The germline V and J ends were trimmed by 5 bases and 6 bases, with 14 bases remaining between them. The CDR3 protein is CASSVRRRANEQFF. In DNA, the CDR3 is TGTGCCAGCAGTGTCCGGAGAAGGGCCAATGAGCAGTTCTTC.

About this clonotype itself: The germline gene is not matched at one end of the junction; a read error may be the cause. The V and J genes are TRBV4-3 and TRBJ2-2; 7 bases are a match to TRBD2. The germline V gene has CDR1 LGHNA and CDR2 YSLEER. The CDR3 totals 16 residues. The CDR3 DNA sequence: TGCGCCAGCAGCCAATTCATGGCGGGAGAGAACGGGGAGCTGCTTTTT. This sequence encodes CASSQFMAGENGELLF.

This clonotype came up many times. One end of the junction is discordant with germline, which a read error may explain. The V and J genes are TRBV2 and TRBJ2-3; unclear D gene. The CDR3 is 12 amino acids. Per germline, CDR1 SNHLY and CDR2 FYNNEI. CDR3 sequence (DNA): TGTGCCAGCAGCGAAGCCACAGATACGCAGTATTTT. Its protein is CASSEATDTQYF.

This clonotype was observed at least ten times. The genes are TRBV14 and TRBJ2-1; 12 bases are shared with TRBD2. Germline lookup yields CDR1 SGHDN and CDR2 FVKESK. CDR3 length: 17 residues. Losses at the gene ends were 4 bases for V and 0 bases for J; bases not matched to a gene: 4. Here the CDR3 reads CASSRGLAGRSYNEQFF. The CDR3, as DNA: TGTGCCAGCAGCCGAGGACTAGCGGGACGCTCCTACAATGAGCAGTTCTTC.

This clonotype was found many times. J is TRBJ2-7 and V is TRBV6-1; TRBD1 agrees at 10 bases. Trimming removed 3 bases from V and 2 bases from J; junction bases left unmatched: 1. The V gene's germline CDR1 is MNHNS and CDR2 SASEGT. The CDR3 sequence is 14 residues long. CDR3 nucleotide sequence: TGTGCCAGCAGTGATGGACAGGGGGCCTACGAGCAGTACTTC. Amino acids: CASSDGQGAYEQYF.

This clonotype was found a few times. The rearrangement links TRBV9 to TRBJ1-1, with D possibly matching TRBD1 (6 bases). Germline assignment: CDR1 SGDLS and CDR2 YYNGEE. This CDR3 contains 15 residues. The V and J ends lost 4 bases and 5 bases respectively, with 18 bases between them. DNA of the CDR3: TGTGCCAGCAGCACAGGAGGAGGGGGAGGGACTGAAGCTTTCTTT. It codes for CASSTGGGGGTEAFF.

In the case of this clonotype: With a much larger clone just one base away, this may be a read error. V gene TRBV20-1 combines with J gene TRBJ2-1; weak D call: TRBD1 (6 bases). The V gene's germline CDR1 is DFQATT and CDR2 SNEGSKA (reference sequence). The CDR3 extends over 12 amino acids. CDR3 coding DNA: TGCACTGCTAGAAGGGGGACGGATGAGCAGTTCTTC. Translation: CTARRGTDEQFF.

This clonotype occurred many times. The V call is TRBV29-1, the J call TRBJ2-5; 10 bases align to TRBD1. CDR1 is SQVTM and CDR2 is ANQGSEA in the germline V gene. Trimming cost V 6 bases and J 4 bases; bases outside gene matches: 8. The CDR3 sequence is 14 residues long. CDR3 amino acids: CSVARQGAGETQYF. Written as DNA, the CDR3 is TGCAGCGTCGCCCGACAGGGGGCCGGAGAGACCCAGTACTTC.

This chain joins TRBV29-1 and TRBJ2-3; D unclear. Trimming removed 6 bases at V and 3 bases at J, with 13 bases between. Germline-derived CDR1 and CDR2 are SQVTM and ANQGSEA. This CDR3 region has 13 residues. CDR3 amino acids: CSVSPGLTDTQYF. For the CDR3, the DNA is TGCAGCGTATCCCCGGGCCTAACAGATACGCAGTATTTT.

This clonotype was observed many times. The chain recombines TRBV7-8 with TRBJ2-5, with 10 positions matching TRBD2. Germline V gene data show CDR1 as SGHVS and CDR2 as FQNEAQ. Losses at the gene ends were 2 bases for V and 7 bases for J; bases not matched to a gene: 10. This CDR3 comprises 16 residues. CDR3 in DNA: TGTGCCAGCAGCTTATCGGCTAGCGGGAGCGATGGGACCCAGTACTTC. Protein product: CASSLSASGSDGTQYF.

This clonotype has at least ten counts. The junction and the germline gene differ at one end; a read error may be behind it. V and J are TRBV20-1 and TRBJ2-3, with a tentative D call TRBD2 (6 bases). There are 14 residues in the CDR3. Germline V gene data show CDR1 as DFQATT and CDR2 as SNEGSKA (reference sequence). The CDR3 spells CSARVVTSTDTRYF. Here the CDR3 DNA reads TGCAGTGCTAGGGTCGTCACTAGCACAGATACGCGGTATTTT.

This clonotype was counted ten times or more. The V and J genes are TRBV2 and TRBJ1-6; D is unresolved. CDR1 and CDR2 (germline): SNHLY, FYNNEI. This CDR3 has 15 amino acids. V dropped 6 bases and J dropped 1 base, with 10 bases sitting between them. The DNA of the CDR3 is TGTGCCAGCAGCCGGGTATTTTCCTATAATTCACCCCTCCACTTT. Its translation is CASSRVFSYNSPLHF.

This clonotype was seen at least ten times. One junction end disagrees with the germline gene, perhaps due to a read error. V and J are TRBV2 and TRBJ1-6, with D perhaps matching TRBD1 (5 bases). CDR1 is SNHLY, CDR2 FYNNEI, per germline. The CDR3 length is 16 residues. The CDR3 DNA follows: TGTGCCAGCAGCGAAGAGGCGGGGGTAGTTAATTCACCCCTCCACTTT. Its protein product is CASSEEAGVVNSPLHF.

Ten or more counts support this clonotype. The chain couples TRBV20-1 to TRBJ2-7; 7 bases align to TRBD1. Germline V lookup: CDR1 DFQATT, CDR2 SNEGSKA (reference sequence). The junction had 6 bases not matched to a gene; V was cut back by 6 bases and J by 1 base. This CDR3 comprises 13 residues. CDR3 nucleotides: TGCAGTGCGGCGACAGGGATGTCCTACGAGCAGTACTTC. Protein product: CSAATGMSYEQYF.

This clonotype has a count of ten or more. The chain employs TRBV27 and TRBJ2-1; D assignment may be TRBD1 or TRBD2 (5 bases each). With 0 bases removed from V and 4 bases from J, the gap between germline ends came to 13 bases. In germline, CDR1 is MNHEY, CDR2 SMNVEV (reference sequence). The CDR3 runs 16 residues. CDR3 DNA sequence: TGTGCCAGCAGTTTATCCGAGGGGAGTGTGTACAATGAGCAGTTCTTC. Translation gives CASSLSEGSVYNEQFF.

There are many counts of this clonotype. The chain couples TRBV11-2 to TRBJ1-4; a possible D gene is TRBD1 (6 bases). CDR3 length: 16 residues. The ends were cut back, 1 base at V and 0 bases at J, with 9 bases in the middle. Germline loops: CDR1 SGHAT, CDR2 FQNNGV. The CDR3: CASSLVRTATNEKLFF. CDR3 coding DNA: TGTGCCAGCAGCTTAGTACGGACAGCAACTAATGAAAAACTGTTTTTT.

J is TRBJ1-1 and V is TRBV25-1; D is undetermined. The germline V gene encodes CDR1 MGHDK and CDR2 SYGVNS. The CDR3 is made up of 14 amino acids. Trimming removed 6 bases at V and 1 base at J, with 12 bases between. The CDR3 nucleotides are TGTGCCAGCAGCCCTACAACAGAGAACACTGAAGCTTTCTTT. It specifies CASSPTTENTEAFF. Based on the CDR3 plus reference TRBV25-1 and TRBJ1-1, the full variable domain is EADIYQTPRYLVIGTGKKITLECSQTMGHDKMYWYQQDPGMELHLIHYSYGVNSTEKGDLSSESTVSRIRTEHFPLTLESARPSHTSQYLCASSPTTENTEAFFGQGTRLTVV.

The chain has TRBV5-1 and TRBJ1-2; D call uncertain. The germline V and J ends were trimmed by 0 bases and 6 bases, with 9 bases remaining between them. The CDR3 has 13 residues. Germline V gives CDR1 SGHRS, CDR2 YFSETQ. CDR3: CASSLAVGDGYTF. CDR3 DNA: TGCGCCAGCAGCTTGGCCGTCGGGGATGGCTACACCTTC.

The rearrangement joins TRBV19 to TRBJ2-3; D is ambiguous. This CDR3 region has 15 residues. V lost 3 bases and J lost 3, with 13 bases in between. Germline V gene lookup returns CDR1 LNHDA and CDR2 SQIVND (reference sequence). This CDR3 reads CASSISLVRTDTQYF. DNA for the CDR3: TGTGCCAGTAGTATCAGCCTTGTACGTACAGATACGCAGTATTTT. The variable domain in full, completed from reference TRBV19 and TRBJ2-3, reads DGGITQSPKYLFRKEGQNVTLSCEQNLNHDAMYWYRQDPGQGLRLIYYSQIVNDFQKGDIAEGYSVSREKKESFPLTVTSAQKNPTAFYLCASSISLVRTDTQYFGPGTRLTVL.

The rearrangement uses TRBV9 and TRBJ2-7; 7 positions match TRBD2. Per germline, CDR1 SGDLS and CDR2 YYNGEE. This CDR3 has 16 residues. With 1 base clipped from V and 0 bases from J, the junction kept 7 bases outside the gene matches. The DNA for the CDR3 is TGTGCCAGCAGCGTATCGCCTAGCGGCAGCTCCTACGAGCAGTACTTC. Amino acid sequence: CASSVSPSGSSYEQYF.

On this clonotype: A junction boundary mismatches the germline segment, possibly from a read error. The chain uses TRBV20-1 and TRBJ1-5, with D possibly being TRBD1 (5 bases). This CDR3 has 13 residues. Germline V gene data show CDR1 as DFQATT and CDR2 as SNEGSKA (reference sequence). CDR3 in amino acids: CSAKRQINQPQPF. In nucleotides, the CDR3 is TGCAGTGCTAAGAGACAGATCAATCAGCCCCAGCCTTTT.

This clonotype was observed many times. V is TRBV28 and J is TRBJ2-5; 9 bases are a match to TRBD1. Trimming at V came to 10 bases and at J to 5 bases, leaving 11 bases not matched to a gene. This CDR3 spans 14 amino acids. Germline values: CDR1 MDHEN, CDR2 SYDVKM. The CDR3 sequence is CATGQGRAWETQYF. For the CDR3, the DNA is TGTGCCACCGGACAGGGGCGCGCGTGGGAGACCCAGTACTTC.